The entry below gives a single T cell receptor (beta chain) sequence along with its context. This record comes from a study of T cell repertoires in cytomegalovirus infection. From the reads, TCRdb called clonotypes with MiXCR, one entry per CDR3 protein. The table shows roughly 320,000 distinct CDR3 sequences, with approximately 10% occurring only once. This CDR3 has 14 amino acids. The germline V gene encodes CDR1 LGHDT and CDR2 YNNKEL (reference sequence). V lost 0 bases to trimming and J lost 1 base, with 4 bases between them. This clonotype originated in a human donor in good health (CMV status not recorded). Some clones in this sample may be carry-over from other donors' samples. Material for sequencing was PBMCs. This chain connects TRBV3-1 to TRBJ1-5; D ambiguous. CDR3: CASSQDTSNQPQHF. The CDR3 region has the DNA TGTGCCAGCAGCCAAGATACAAGCAATCAGCCCCAGCATTTT.